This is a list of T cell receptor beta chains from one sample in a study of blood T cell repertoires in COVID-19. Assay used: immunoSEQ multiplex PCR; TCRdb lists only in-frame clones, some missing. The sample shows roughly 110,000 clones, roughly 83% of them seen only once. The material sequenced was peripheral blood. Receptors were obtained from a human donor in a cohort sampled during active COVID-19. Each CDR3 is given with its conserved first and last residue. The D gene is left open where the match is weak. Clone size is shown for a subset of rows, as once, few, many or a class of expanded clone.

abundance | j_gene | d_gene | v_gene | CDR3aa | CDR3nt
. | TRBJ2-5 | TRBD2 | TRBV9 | CASSAGTSGSGTQYF | TGTGCCAGCAGCGCCGGGACTAGCGGGTCCGGGACCCAGTACTTC
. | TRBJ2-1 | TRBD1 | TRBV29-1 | CSVNANRGAPSYNEQFF | TGCAGCGTTAACGCCAACAGGGGCGCCCCCTCCTACAATGAGCAGTTCTTC
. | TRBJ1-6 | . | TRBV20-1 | CSASTGSSYNSPLHF | TGCAGTGCTAGTACAGGGTCCTCCTATAATTCACCCCTCCACTTT
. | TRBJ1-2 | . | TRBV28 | CASSSSNYGYTF | TGTGCCAGCAGTTCATCTAACTATGGCTACACCTTC
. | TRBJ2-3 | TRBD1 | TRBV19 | CASSESWTGSDTQYF | TGTGCCAGTAGTGAGAGCTGGACAGGGTCAGATACGCAGTATTTT
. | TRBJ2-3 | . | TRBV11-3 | CASSLGANTQYF | TGTGCCAGCAGCTTAGGAGCAAATACGCAGTATTTT
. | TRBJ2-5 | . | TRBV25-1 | CASSDRREPQETQYF | TGTGCCAGCAGTGATAGGAGGGAACCCCAAGAGACCCAGTACTTC
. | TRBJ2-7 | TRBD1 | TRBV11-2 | CASSLNPGQSYEQYF | TGTGCCAGCAGCTTAAACCCGGGACAGTCCTACGAGCAGTACTTC
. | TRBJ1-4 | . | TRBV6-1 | CASSEGVVAPSRGSGLFF | TGTGCCAGCAGTGAAGGTGTAGTTGCTCCTAGTCGAGGATCTGGACTGTTTTTT
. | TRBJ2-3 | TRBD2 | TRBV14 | CASTRTSGRSDTQYF | TGTGCCAGCACCCGCACTAGCGGGAGGAGCGATACGCAGTATTTT
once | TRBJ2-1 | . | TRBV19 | CASSSGEYNEQFF | TGTGCCAGTAGTAGCGGGGAATACAATGAGCAGTTCTTC
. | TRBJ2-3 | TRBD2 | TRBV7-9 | CASSGLGAGVGRDTQYF | TGTGCCAGCAGCGGGTTGGGTGCGGGAGTCGGACGAGATACGCAGTATTTT
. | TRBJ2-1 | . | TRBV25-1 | CASSESRRSSYNEQFF | TGTGCCAGCAGTGAATCGCGGCGGTCCTCCTACAATGAGCAGTTCTTC
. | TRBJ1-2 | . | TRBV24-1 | CATSDPDRPYGYTF | TGTGCCACCAGTGATCCCGACAGGCCCTATGGCTACACCTTC
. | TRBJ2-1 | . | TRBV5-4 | CASSLGGYYNEQFF | TGTGCCAGCAGCTTGGGCGGGTATTACAATGAGCAGTTCTTC
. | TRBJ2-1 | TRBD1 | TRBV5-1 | CASSSGGSSSYNEQFF | TGCGCCAGCAGCTCAGGGGGATCAAGCTCCTACAATGAGCAGTTCTTC
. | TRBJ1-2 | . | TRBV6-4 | CASSVSGLGGYTF | TGTGCCAGCAGTGTTAGCGGACTGGGGGGCTACACCTTC
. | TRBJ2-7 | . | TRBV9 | CASSVSARSSYEQYF | TGTGCCAGCAGCGTGTCAGCTCGGAGCTCCTACGAGCAGTACTTC
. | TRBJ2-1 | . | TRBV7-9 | CASSPRTEYNEQFF | TGTGCCAGCAGCCCGCGGACAGAATACAATGAGCAGTTCTTC
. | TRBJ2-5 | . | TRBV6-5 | CAGAEGVGVGQTQYF | TGTGCCGGCGCGGAGGGCGTTGGGGTAGGACAGACCCAGTACTTC
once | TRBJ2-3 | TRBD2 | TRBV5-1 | CASSSRLARFLHTQYF | TGCGCCAGCAGCTCCCGACTAGCGCGGTTTCTTCATACGCAGTATTTT
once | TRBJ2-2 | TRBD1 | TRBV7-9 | CASRETGVSGELFF | TGTGCCAGCAGGGAGACAGGGGTATCCGGGGAGCTGTTTTTT
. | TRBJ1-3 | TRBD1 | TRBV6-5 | CASTTGDTRNTIYF | TGTGCCAGCACGACAGGGGATACAAGAAACACCATATATTTT
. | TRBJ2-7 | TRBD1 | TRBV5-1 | CASSQKIDRGLNYEQYF | TGCGCCAGCAGCCAAAAAATAGACAGGGGGTTGAACTACGAGCAGTACTTC
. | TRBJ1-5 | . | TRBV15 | CATSPEAGNQPQHF | TGTGCCACCAGTCCGGAGGCTGGCAATCAGCCCCAGCATTTT
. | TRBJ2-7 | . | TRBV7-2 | CASSFQVRVSEQYF | TGTGCCAGCAGCTTTCAAGTCAGGGTCTCCGAGCAGTACTTC
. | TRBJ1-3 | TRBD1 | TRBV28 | CASKPGQASGNTIYF | TGTGCCAGCAAACCGGGACAGGCATCTGGAAACACCATATATTTT
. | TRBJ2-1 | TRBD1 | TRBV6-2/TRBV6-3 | CASSPGQGALNEQFF | TGTGCCAGCAGCCCTGGACAGGGGGCACTCAATGAGCAGTTCTTC
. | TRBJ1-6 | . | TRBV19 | CASSIISGRNSPLHF | TGTGCCAGTAGTATAATTTCAGGGAGGAATTCACCCCTCCACTTT
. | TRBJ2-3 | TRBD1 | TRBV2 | CGSSRGNADTQYF | TGTGGCAGTTCCAGGGGGAACGCAGATACGCAGTATTTT
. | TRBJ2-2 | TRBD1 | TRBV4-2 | CASSQPTGTGHGELFF | TGTGCCAGCAGCCAACCCACCGGGACAGGGCACGGGGAGCTGTTTTTT
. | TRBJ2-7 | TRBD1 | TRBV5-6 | CASSPTTGGLQEQYF | TGTGCCAGCAGTCCGACTACAGGGGGCCTACAGGAGCAGTACTTC
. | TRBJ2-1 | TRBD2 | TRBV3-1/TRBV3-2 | CASSQRRLAEVPRGGEQFF | TGTGCCAGCAGCCAGAGGCGCCTAGCGGAAGTTCCCCGCGGGGGTGAGCAGTTCTTC
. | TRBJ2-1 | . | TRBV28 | CASSLPGLAYNEQFF | TGTGCCAGCAGCCTCCCGGGTCTAGCCTACAATGAGCAGTTCTTC
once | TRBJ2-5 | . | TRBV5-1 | CASSFYSGQETQYF | TGCGCCAGCAGCTTCTATAGCGGACAAGAGACCCAGTACTTC
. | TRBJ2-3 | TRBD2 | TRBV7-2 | CASSLAGGPKDTQYF | TGTGCCAGCAGCTTAGCGGGAGGGCCGAAAGATACGCAGTATTTT
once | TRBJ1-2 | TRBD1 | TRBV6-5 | CASNGQGGYTF | TGTGCCAGCAATGGACAGGGAGGCTACACCTTC
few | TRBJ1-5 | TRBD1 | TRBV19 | CASSIAPKTGSYSNQPQHF | TGTGCCAGTAGTATAGCCCCCAAGACAGGGTCTTATAGCAATCAGCCCCAGCATTTT
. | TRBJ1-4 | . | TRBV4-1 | CASSQTTTNEKLFF | TGCGCCAGCAGCCAGACTACAACTAATGAAAAACTGTTTTTT
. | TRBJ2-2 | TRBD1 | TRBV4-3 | CASSQYTGGGGELFF | TGCGCCAGCAGCCAATATACAGGGGGTGGCGGGGAGCTGTTTTTT
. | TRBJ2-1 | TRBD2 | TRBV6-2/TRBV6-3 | CASSSSGGRARDEQFF | TGTGCCAGCAGTTCGTCCGGCGGGAGGGCCAGGGATGAGCAGTTCTTC
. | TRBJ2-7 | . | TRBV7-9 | CASSPGTAGSYEQYF | TGTGCCAGCAGCCCCGGGACAGCGGGTTCCTACGAGCAGTACTTC
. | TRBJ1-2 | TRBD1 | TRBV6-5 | CASSRGQGFHGYTF | TGTGCCAGCAGTCGCGGACAGGGATTCCATGGCTACACCTTC
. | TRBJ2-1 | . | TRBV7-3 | CASSLSPGVLNEQFF | TGTGCCAGCAGCTTATCTCCGGGAGTACTCAATGAGCAGTTCTTC
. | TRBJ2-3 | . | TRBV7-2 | CASIHSSGSVDTQYF | TGTGCCAGCATTCATTCTAGTGGAAGTGTAGATACGCAGTATTTT
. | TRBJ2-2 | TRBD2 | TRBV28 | CASSSPSGRYTGELFF | TGTGCCAGCAGTAGCCCTAGCGGGAGGTACACCGGGGAGCTGTTTTTT
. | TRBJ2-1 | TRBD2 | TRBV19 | CASSTSVGTSGKRLHEQFF | TGTGCCAGTAGCACATCAGTAGGGACTAGCGGGAAGAGGTTACATGAGCAGTTCTTC
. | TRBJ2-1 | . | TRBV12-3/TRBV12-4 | CASSPQLNEQFF | TGTGCCAGCAGTCCCCAACTCAATGAGCAGTTCTTC
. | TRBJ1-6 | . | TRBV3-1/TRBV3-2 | CASSEGVKVRSPLHF | TGTGCCAGCAGCGAGGGTGTCAAGGTGAGGTCACCCCTCCACTTT
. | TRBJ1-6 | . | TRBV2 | CASSEALVFSSYNSPLHF | TGTGCCAGCAGTGAAGCGCTGGTCTTCAGCTCCTATAATTCACCCCTCCACTTT
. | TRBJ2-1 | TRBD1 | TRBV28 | CASRGTGDEQFF | TGTGCCAGCAGGGGGACAGGGGATGAGCAGTTCTTC
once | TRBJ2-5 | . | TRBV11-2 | CASSSLRGGVETQYF | TGTGCCAGCAGCTCCCTGAGAGGGGGAGTAGAGACCCAGTACTTC
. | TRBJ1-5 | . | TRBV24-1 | CATSDYRSQPQHF | TGTGCCACCAGTGACTACAGGAGTCAGCCCCAGCATTTT
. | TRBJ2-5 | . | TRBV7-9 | CASSFLETQYF | TGTGCCAGCAGCTTCCTAGAGACCCAGTACTTC
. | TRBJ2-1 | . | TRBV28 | CASSLGQKWEQFF | TGTGCCAGCAGTTTAGGACAGAAGTGGGAGCAGTTCTTC
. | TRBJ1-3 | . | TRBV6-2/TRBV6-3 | CASSYSTPPGNTIYF | TGTGCCAGCAGTTACTCGACGCCGCCGGGGAACACCATATATTTT
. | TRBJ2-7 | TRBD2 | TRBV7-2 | CASSLTWREGAYEQYF | TGTGCCAGCAGCTTAACATGGCGGGAGGGGGCCTACGAGCAGTACTTC
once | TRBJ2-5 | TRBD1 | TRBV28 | CASSPRTGVFFYF | TGTGCCAGCAGTCCTCGGACAGGGGTTTTTTTTTACTTC
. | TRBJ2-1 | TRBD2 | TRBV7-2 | CASSMGLAGGLGEQFF | TGTGCCAGCAGCATGGGACTAGCGGGAGGCCTGGGCGAGCAGTTCTTC
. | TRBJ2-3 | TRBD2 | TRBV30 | CAWSVSVYGGREDTQYF | TGTGCCTGGAGTGTATCCGTTTACGGTGGGAGGGAAGATACGCAGTATTTT